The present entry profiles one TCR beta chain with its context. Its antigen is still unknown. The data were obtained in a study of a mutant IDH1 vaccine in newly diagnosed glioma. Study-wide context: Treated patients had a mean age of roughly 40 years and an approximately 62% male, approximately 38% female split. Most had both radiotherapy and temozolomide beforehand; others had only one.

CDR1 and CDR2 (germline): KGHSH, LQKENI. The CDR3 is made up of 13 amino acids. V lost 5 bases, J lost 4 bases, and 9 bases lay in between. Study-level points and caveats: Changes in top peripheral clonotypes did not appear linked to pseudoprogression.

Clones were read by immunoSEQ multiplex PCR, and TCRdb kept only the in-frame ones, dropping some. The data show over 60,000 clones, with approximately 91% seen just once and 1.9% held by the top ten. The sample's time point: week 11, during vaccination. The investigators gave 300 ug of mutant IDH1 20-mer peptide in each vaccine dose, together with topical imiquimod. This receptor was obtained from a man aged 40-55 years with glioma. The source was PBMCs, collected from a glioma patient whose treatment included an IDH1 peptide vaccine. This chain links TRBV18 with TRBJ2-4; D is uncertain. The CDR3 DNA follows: TGTGCCAGCTCAACAACAGAGAAAAACATTCAGTACTTC. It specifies CASSTTEKNIQYF.